Listed below are T cell receptor beta chains from one sample, sequenced in a study of blood T cell repertoires in COVID-19. TCRdb keeps only in-frame clones here, not all; method: immunoSEQ multiplex PCR. The sample holds some 380,000 clones, around 91% seen once. The sample comprised peripheral blood. These receptors were collected from a young man with active or convalescent COVID-19. Both conserved end residues are part of each CDR3. Each record gives: J gene, CDR3 length, V gene, D gene, CDR3 DNA, CDR3 protein. D genes are given only for firm matches.

j_gene: TRBJ1-1; len: 16; v_gene: TRBV15; d_gene: .; CDR3nt: TGTGCCACCAGCAGAGTTTCGATGGTCAGTAACACTGAAGCTTTCTTT; CDR3aa: CATSRVSMVSNTEAFF
j_gene: TRBJ2-5; len: 17; v_gene: TRBV5-1; d_gene: TRBD2; CDR3nt: TGCGCCAGCAGCTTGGTCTCCTCGCGGGGGGGCCTTGAGACCCAGTACTTC; CDR3aa: CASSLVSSRGGLETQYF
j_gene: TRBJ2-6; len: 19; v_gene: TRBV11-2; d_gene: TRBD1; CDR3nt: TGTGCCAGCAGAACAACAAGGGACAGGGGGCGATCTGGGGCCAACGTGCTGACTTTC; CDR3aa: CASRTTRDRGRSGANVLTF
j_gene: TRBJ2-7; len: 14; v_gene: TRBV6-2/TRBV6-3; d_gene: .; CDR3nt: TGTGCCAGCAGTAGGGGCAAAGCGCTGGGGGAGCAGTACTTC; CDR3aa: CASSRGKALGEQYF
j_gene: TRBJ1-5; len: 15; v_gene: TRBV28; d_gene: TRBD1; CDR3nt: TGTGCCAGCAGGACAGGGAAGTATAGCAATCAGCCCCAGCATTTT; CDR3aa: CASRTGKYSNQPQHF
j_gene: TRBJ1-4; len: 14; v_gene: TRBV19; d_gene: .; CDR3nt: TGTGCCAGTAAGGTATCACCCCGGGTTGAAAAACTGTTTTTT; CDR3aa: CASKVSPRVEKLFF
j_gene: TRBJ1-2; len: 15; v_gene: TRBV9; d_gene: .; CDR3nt: TGTGCCAGCAGCGTAGGGGAGGGGCGAAACTATGGCTACACCTTC; CDR3aa: CASSVGEGRNYGYTF
j_gene: TRBJ1-2; len: 14; v_gene: TRBV7-9; d_gene: .; CDR3nt: TGTGCCAGCAGCTTATCGTTGATATGGGGCGGCTACACCTTC; CDR3aa: CASSLSLIWGGYTF
j_gene: TRBJ2-6; len: 15; v_gene: TRBV5-1; d_gene: .; CDR3nt: TGCGCCAGCAGCGAACGGGTCTCTGGGGCCAACGTCCTGACTTTC; CDR3aa: CASSERVSGANVLTF
j_gene: TRBJ2-3; len: 14; v_gene: TRBV7-2; d_gene: TRBD2; CDR3nt: TGTGCCAGCAGCCCCACTAGCGCCAGAGATACGCAGTATTTT; CDR3aa: CASSPTSARDTQYF
j_gene: TRBJ2-3; len: 16; v_gene: TRBV4-2; d_gene: TRBD2; CDR3nt: TGTGCCAGCAGCCCGAAACTTAGCGGGTTCACAGATACGCAGTATTTT; CDR3aa: CASSPKLSGFTDTQYF
j_gene: TRBJ2-7; len: 12; v_gene: TRBV3-1/TRBV3-2; d_gene: .; CDR3nt: TGTGCCAGCAGCCCTAAGAAGTACGAGCAGTACTTC; CDR3aa: CASSPKKYEQYF
j_gene: TRBJ1-6; len: 13; v_gene: TRBV25-1; d_gene: TRBD1; CDR3nt: TGTGCCAGCAAAGGGGGCAATAATTCACCCCTCCACTTT; CDR3aa: CASKGGNNSPLHF
j_gene: TRBJ2-5; len: 15; v_gene: TRBV19; d_gene: TRBD2; CDR3nt: TGTGCCAGTAGCCACGGGGGAGCGGGGCAAGAGACCCAGTACTTC; CDR3aa: CASSHGGAGQETQYF
j_gene: TRBJ1-5; len: 11; v_gene: TRBV12-3/TRBV12-4; d_gene: .; CDR3nt: TGTGCCAGCAGTCAAAATCAGCCCCAGCATTTT; CDR3aa: CASSQNQPQHF
j_gene: TRBJ2-7; len: 13; v_gene: TRBV5-6; d_gene: .; CDR3nt: TGTGCCAGCAGCGTCGACAGCCCGGGCGAGCAGTACTTC; CDR3aa: CASSVDSPGEQYF
j_gene: TRBJ2-5; len: 14; v_gene: TRBV5-1; d_gene: .; CDR3nt: TGCGCCAGCAGCCTTGACAGGACCAAAGAGACCCAGTACTTC; CDR3aa: CASSLDRTKETQYF
j_gene: TRBJ1-1; len: 10; v_gene: TRBV7-9; d_gene: .; CDR3nt: TGTGCCAGCAGCTCCGGTGAAGCTTTCTTT; CDR3aa: CASSSGEAFF
j_gene: TRBJ2-1; len: 11; v_gene: TRBV5-1; d_gene: TRBD2; CDR3nt: TGCGCCAGCAGCCCGGGAGGTGGGCAGTTCTTC; CDR3aa: CASSPGGGQFF
j_gene: TRBJ1-6; len: 14; v_gene: TRBV14; d_gene: .; CDR3nt: TGTGCCAGCAACGCGAGGCCTGGGAATTCACCCCTCCACTTT; CDR3aa: CASNARPGNSPLHF
j_gene: TRBJ2-2; len: 15; v_gene: TRBV6-9; d_gene: .; CDR3nt: TGTGCCAGCACCGCCCGGTTGGGGCACACCGGGGAGCTGTTTTTT; CDR3aa: CASTARLGHTGELFF
j_gene: TRBJ1-1; len: 15; v_gene: TRBV9; d_gene: TRBD1; CDR3nt: TGTGCCAGCAGCCCGGGACAGGGAATGAACACTGAAGCTTTCTTT; CDR3aa: CASSPGQGMNTEAFF
j_gene: TRBJ1-1; len: 12; v_gene: TRBV4-3; d_gene: .; CDR3nt: TGCGCCAGCAGAGCCCCGGCGGGTGAAGCTTTCTTT; CDR3aa: CASRAPAGEAFF
j_gene: TRBJ2-3; len: 14; v_gene: TRBV20-1; d_gene: TRBD2; CDR3nt: TGCAGTGCTAGTGCCCGGGAGGTCACAGATACGCAGTATTTT; CDR3aa: CSASAREVTDTQYF